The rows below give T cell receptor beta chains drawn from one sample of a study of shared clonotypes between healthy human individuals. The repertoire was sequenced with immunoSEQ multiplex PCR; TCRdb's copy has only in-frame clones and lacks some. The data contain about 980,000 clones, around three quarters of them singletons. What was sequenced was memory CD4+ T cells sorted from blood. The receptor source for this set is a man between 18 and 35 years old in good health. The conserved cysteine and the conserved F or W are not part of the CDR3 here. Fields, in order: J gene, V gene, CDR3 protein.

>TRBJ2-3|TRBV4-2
ASSQDQGGQITDTQY
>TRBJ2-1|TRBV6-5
ASSYSVAGGQEQF
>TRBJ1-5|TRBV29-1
SAGETQPQH
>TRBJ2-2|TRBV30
AWGSNTGELF
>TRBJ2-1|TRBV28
ASSTGTGYNEQF
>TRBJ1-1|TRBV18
ASSSTPNGGEAF
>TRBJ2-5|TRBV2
AVLAEGPEYQETQY
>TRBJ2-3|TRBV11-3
ASSLGVTGATDTQY
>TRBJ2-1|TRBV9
ASSVEIGPGEQF
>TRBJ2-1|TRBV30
AWEREGQNEQF
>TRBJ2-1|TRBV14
ASSQGRGSEQF
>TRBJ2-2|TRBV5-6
ASRRVGYKDTGELF
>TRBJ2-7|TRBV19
ASSIERMTTQY
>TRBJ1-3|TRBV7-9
ASSLRTEKSSGNTIY
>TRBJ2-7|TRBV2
ASAPGLAGSLSYEQY
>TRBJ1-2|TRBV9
ASSANSGGNYGYT
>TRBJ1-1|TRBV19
ASSAQGDTEAF
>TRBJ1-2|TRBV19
ASSFNIGYGYT
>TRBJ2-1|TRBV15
ATSRAAADWGSYNEQF
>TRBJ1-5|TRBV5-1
ASSLDGGNQPQH
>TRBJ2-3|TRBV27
ASSPVWSGGARRGDTQY
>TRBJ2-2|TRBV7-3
ASSSRRAANTGELF
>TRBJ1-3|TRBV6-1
ASRQGQGSGNTIY
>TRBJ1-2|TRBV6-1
ASSLQGAQGYT
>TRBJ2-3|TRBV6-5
ASSYDWDTDTQY
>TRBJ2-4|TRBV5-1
ASSLEGNIQY
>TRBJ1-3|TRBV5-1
ASSLGTVNSGNTIY
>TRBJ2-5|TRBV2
ASSGEYQETQY
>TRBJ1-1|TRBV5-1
ASALGGLVATEAF
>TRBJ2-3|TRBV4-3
ASSQGLAEIDTQY
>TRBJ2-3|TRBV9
ASSVGGLKDTQY
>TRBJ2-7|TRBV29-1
SVSAAGPIYEQY
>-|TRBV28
ASSVVGDGVYEQY
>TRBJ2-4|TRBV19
ASSIGGQELAKNIQY
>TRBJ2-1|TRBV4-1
ASSQEEGLAGYNEQF
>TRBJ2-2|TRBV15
ATSIGTASNTGELF
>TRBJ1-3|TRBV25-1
ASNPISGNTIY
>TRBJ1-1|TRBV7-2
ASSLASQLNTEAF
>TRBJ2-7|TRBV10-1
ASSSGGPSYEQY
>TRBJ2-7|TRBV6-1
ASSEGGRDSYEQY
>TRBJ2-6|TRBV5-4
ASSRRTGGGSGANVLT
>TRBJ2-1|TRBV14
ASSQGLRSYNEQF